This T cell receptor (beta chain) was obtained from a study of T-cell memory formation after mild COVID-19. At the level of the study: There were largely donor-specific TCR clusters.

Study-level results: There were some responding clones in pre-infection memory, which suggested that cross-reactive memory had joined.

The 5'RACE method, run with constant-segment primers, produced TCR alpha and TCR beta cDNA libraries (carrying sample barcodes and UMIs). TCRdb ran MiXCR on the 5' RACE reads and lists one entry per CDR3 protein. The data contain about 290,000 distinct CDR3 sequences, about 15% of them singletons. V was cut by 1 base and J by 8 bases, with 11 bases left in between. CDR3 length equals 14 residues. The germline CDR1 and CDR2 sequences are KGHDR and SFDVKD. This clonotype was observed a handful of times. What it recognizes is unknown. Sequenced material: PBMCs or a T cell subset sorted from them (not recorded which). The receptor's source is a man younger than 35 who had mild COVID-19 (a few samples of this study predate the infection). Cell type and time point are not known. The V gene is TRBV24-1, the J gene TRBJ2-1; no reliable D call. CDR3 loop: CATSDFPGQDEQFF. CDR3 sequence (DNA): TGTGCCACCAGTGATTTTCCAGGTCAGGATGAGCAGTTCTTC.